This T cell receptor (beta chain) was retrieved from a study of a mutant IDH1 vaccine in newly diagnosed glioma. Study as a whole: Of the patients given treatment, around 60% were male and 37.5% were female, and a mean age of around 38 years was recorded. Patients got radiotherapy, temozolomide, or both beforehand, and most got both.

V lost 3 bases and J 0 bases, leaving 9 bases between the germline ends. Germline values: CDR1 SGHRS, CDR2 YFSETQ. The CDR3 contains 14 residues. To note about this clone: Its antigen is undetermined.

Method: immunoSEQ multiplex PCR; TCRdb's copy keeps in-frame clones and lacks some. The sample includes fewer than 50,000 clones, 80% to 95% seen only once; the top ten take under 20%. Whole-study results and caveats: Any relationship between pseudoprogression and changes in top peripheral T cell clonotypes seemed absent.

Time point meaning: baseline, week 1 (first vaccination visit). Indicated treatment: pre-vaccination baseline after standard-of-care therapy. New WHO grade 3 or 4 IDH1-mutant, ATRX-lost astrocytomas were present in all donors. The sequence was obtained from a man between 18 and 29 years old with glioma. The sample here was PBMCs, taken from a glioma patient treated with radiotherapy, temozolomide or both. The chain employs TRBV5-1 and TRBJ1-1; D gene unclear. The CDR3 reads CASSWASMNTEAFF. In DNA, the CDR3 is TGCGCCAGCAGCTGGGCTAGTATGAACACTGAAGCTTTCTTT.